The 31 T cell receptor beta chains in this list originate from one sample, sequenced in a study of technical replicates of blood from a handful of donors. Profiling relied on immunoSEQ multiplex PCR, and the TCRdb table lists in-frame clones only, not all of them. The top ten hold 0.39% of the sample, which has 75,000 to 95,000 clones, 94% seen once. The sample was T cells isolated from PBMCs. The source of these receptors is a human donor in good health.

This chain uses TRBV10-3 with TRBJ2-1, with TRBD2 matching over 8 bases. The CDR3 extends over 13 amino acids. Trimming at V came to 11 bases and at J to 6 bases, leaving 9 bases not matched to a gene. Germline V gene data show CDR1 as ENHRY and CDR2 as SYGVKD. Written as DNA, the CDR3 is TGTGCCTCCCTAGGGACTAGTCGCAATGAGCAGTTCTTC. It specifies CASLGTSRNEQFF.

The chain recombines TRBV7-9 with TRBJ2-7; 8 bases fit TRBD1. From germline, CDR1 is SEHNR and CDR2 FQNEAQ (reference sequence). Losses at the gene ends were 0 bases for V and 2 bases for J; bases not matched to a gene: 6. This CDR3 comprises 16 residues. The CDR3 region is CASSLALLQGAYEQYF. The CDR3 nucleotides are TGTGCCAGCAGCTTAGCCCTCCTACAGGGGGCCTACGAGCAGTACTTC.

V usage is TRBV7-3 and J usage is TRBJ2-5, with a possible D match to TRBD1 (5 bases). V was pared by 5 bases and J by 5 bases, with 15 bases between. CDR1 and CDR2 from the germline V gene are SGHTA and FQGTGA. This CDR3 has 14 residues. The CDR3 bases are TGTGCCAGCAGCCCTACAGGCAGTCCGGAGACCCAGTACTTC. Its protein product is CASSPTGSPETQYF.

The chain employs TRBV15 and TRBJ2-1, with TRBD2 matching over 7 bases. There are 18 residues in the CDR3. The trim removed 0 bases at V and 3 bases at J, leaving 11 bases unmatched. CDR1 and CDR2 (germline): LNHNV, YYDKDF (reference sequence). The chain's CDR3 is CATSRDMRLADNYNEQFF. In nucleotides, the CDR3 is TGTGCCACCAGCAGAGACATGAGGCTAGCGGACAACTACAATGAGCAGTTCTTC.

The chain has TRBV7-8 and TRBJ2-3; 7 bases align to TRBD1. Germline CDR1 SGHVS, CDR2 FQNEAQ. The CDR3 consists of 12 residues. The trim removed 3 bases at V and 11 bases at J, leaving 5 bases unmatched. The CDR3 loop reads CASSLGQRVQYF. The CDR3 DNA reads as TGTGCCAGCAGCTTGGGACAGAGGGTGCAGTATTTT.

The chain employs TRBV2 and TRBJ1-5, with TRBD1 as a possible D gene (6 bases). This CDR3 is built from 15 residues. Looked up from germline, CDR1 is SNHLY and CDR2 is FYNNEI. The V gene lost 5 bases and the J gene lost 7 bases, with 18 bases spanning the gap. In DNA form, the CDR3 reads TGTGCCAGCAGTCCCCTTACAGGGATGGGGCAGCCCCAGCATTTT. Translation: CASSPLTGMGQPQHF.

This clone was seen just once. CDR3 in amino acids: CASNPSRGYEQYF. CDR3 in DNA: TGTGCCAGCAACCCCTCCCGCGGCTACGAGCAGTACTTC. The chain joins TRBV2 to TRBJ2-7; D is ambiguous. The ends were cut back, 7 bases at V and 3 bases at J, with 13 bases in the middle. This CDR3 spans 13 amino acids. CDR1 is SNHLY, CDR2 FYNNEI, per germline. Supplemented by reference TRBV2 and TRBJ2-7, the full variable domain reads EPEVTQTPSHQVTQMGQEVILRCVPISNHLYFYWYRQILGQKVEFLVSFYNNEISEKSEIFDDQFSVERPDGSNFTLKIRSTKLEDSAMYFCASNPSRGYEQYFGPGTRLTVT.

The chain employs TRBV19 and TRBJ1-1; D perhaps matches TRBD1 (5 bases). CDR1 is LNHDA and CDR2 is SQIVND in the germline V gene (reference sequence). The CDR3 is made up of 17 amino acids. V shed 0 bases and J shed 4 bases, with 18 bases lying between them. The CDR3 DNA is TGTGCCAGTAGTATAGATCTATGGGGGGAGGATGGCACTGAAGCTTTCTTT. This translates into CASSIDLWGEDGTEAFF.

The chain recombines TRBV7-6 with TRBJ2-5; a possible D gene is TRBD1 (6 bases). The DNA end favors TRBJ2-7, so the J call may be wrong. CDR3 length: 13 amino acids. CDR1 and CDR2 (germline): SGHVS, FNYEAQ. This CDR3 is CASSHGQPYEQYF. For the CDR3, the DNA is TGTGCCAGCAGCCATGGACAGCCCTACGAGCAGTACTTC.

The chain combines TRBV9 with TRBJ2-1; 10 bases fit TRBD2. Per germline, CDR1 SGDLS and CDR2 YYNGEE. Unmatched junction bases numbered 3, after V lost 0 bases and J lost 6 bases. The length of the CDR3 is 15 residues. The CDR3 loop reads CASSVGSSGGNEQFF. CDR3 nucleotide sequence: TGTGCCAGCAGCGTAGGGTCTAGCGGGGGCAATGAGCAGTTCTTC.

CDR3 protein: CSVEGLQNNEQFF. CDR3 sequence (DNA): TGCAGCGTTGAGGGACTCCAGAACAATGAGCAGTTCTTC. V usage is TRBV29-1 and J usage is TRBJ2-1, with a tentative D call TRBD2 (6 bases). CDR1 and CDR2 (germline): SQVTM, ANQGSEA. V lost 3 bases and J lost 5, with 11 bases in between. The CDR3 sequence is 13 residues long.

The CDR3 nucleotides read TGTGCCAGCAGTCAAGGGGGAGTAGGGATCTATGGCTACACCTTC. It yields the protein CASSQGGVGIYGYTF. The genes are TRBV6-5 and TRBJ1-2; D perhaps matches TRBD1 (6 bases). The CDR3 is 15 amino acids. Per the germline V gene, CDR1 is MNHEY and CDR2 is SVGAGI. V was pared by 5 bases and J by 4 bases, with 17 bases between.

This clone was seen a handful of times. V gene TRBV30 combines with J gene TRBJ1-1; D gene unclear. The ends were cut back, 2 bases at V and 6 bases at J, with 10 bases in the middle. Looked up from germline, CDR1 is GTSNPN and CDR2 is SVGIG (reference sequence). The CDR3 covers 12 residues. The CDR3 DNA reads TGTGCCTGGAGTAACCTCGGTGCTGAAGCTTTCTTT. Encoded protein: CAWSNLGAEAFF.

The V and J genes are TRBV6-5 and TRBJ2-7, with TRBD1 matching 8 bases. This CDR3 spans 13 amino acids. Germline V CDR1 and CDR2: MNHEY, SVGAGI. The junction had 4 bases not matched to a gene; V was cut back by 7 bases and J by 2 bases. The CDR3 DNA follows: TGTGCCAGCAATCCGGGACAGGCCTACGAGCAGTACTTC. Translating gives CASNPGQAYEQYF.

The rearrangement joins TRBV6-5 to TRBJ2-3; maybe TRBD2 (5 bases). Germline V gene sequence: CDR1 MNHEY, CDR2 SVGAGI. CDR3 size: 14 residues. The germline V and J ends were trimmed by 6 bases and 8 bases, with 18 bases remaining between them. Written as DNA, the CDR3 is TGTGCCAGCAGGTCCGGTAGGGAGATTAGTACGCAGTATTTT. It encodes CASRSGREISTQYF.

The chain uses TRBV7-8 and TRBJ1-1, with TRBD1 as a possible D gene (6 bases). This CDR3 is 14 amino acids long. Between the trimmed V and J ends, which lost 5 bases and 0 bases, there was a span of 10 bases. Looked up from germline, CDR1 is SGHVS and CDR2 is FQNEAQ. CDR3 region: CASSRGQLNTEAFF. CDR3 DNA: TGTGCCAGCAGCAGAGGACAGTTGAACACTGAAGCTTTCTTT.

The V and J genes are TRBV12-5 and TRBJ2-7, with 10 bases matching TRBD1. Germline CDR1 is LGHNT and CDR2 is FRNRAP. V gave up 7 bases and J gave up 4 bases; unmatched junction bases: 7. This CDR3 spans 14 amino acids. The CDR3 here is CASDPTGGGYEQYF. The CDR3 coding sequence is TGTGCTAGTGACCCGACAGGGGGCGGGTACGAGCAGTACTTC. Based on the CDR3 plus reference TRBV12-5 and TRBJ2-7, the full variable domain is DARVTQTPRHKVTEMGQEVTMRCQPILGHNTVFWYRQTMMQGLELLAYFRNRAPLDDSGMPKDRFSAEMPDATLATLKIQPSEPRDSAVYFCASDPTGGGYEQYFGPGTRLTVT.

The chain combines TRBV9 with TRBJ2-1, with D hard to call. This CDR3 is built from 14 residues. Trimming removed 1 base from V and 6 bases from J, with 11 bases in between. Germline CDR1 and CDR2: SGDLS and YYNGEE. CDR3 region: CASSVSSWSNEQFF. The CDR3 coding sequence is TGTGCCAGCAGCGTAAGTAGCTGGAGCAATGAGCAGTTCTTC.

Details on this clone: A junction end diverges from the germline sequence, so it may reflect a read error. The genes are TRBV25-1 and TRBJ1-5; D is possibly TRBD1 (6 bases). Germline values: CDR1 MGHDK, CDR2 SYGVNS. The CDR3 has 13 amino acids. For the CDR3, the DNA is TGTGTCAGCTCGCTGCAGGGGAGTCAGCCCCAGCATTTT. It yields the protein CVSSLQGSQPQHF.

This rearrangement joins TRBV9 to TRBJ2-3, with 12 positions matching TRBD2. The CDR3 is made up of 16 amino acids. J gave up 3 bases and V 2 bases, and 4 bases lay outside the gene matches. From germline, CDR1 is SGDLS and CDR2 YYNGEE. The CDR3 bases are TGTGCCAGCAGCGTTCTCGGACTAGCGGGAACAGATACGCAGTATTTT. This codes for CASSVLGLAGTDTQYF. The whole variable domain, remainder taken from reference TRBV9 and TRBJ2-3, is DSGVTQTPKHLITATGQRVTLRCSPRSGDLSVYWYQQSLDQGLQFLIQYYNGEERAKGNILERFSAQQFPDLHSELNLSSLELGDSALYFCASSVLGLAGTDTQYFGPGTRLTVL.

The genes are TRBV11-2 and TRBJ2-7; 8 positions match TRBD1. The ends lost 1 base at V and 3 bases at J; junction bases unmatched: 8. The CDR3 runs 16 residues. Germline V gene data show CDR1 as SGHAT and CDR2 as FQNNGV. CDR3 protein: CASSLASVQGGYEQYF. The CDR3 nucleotides read TGTGCCAGCAGCTTAGCGTCGGTACAGGGGGGCTACGAGCAGTACTTC.

J is TRBJ2-3 and V is TRBV5-6; no definite D call. With 1 base removed from V and 6 bases from J, the gap between germline ends came to 3 bases. Germline V CDR1 and CDR2: SGHDT, YYEEEE. The CDR3 runs to 11 residues. The DNA for the CDR3 is TGTGCCAGCAGCTTGTCTGATACGCAGTATTTT. Residues: CASSLSDTQYF. Filled out from reference TRBV5-6 and TRBJ2-3, the complete variable domain reads DAGVTQSPTHLIKTRGQQVTLRCSPKSGHDTVSWYQQALGQGPQFIFQYYEEEERQRGNFPDRFSGHQFPNYSSELNVNALLLGDSALYLCASSLSDTQYFGPGTRLTVL.

The chain couples TRBV18 to TRBJ2-3; 10 bases match TRBD2. Trimming cost V 1 base and J 1 base; bases outside gene matches: 2. Germline V lookup: CDR1 KGHSH, CDR2 LQKENI. The CDR3 extends over 16 amino acids. The CDR3 reads CASSPRGLAGTDTQYF. The CDR3 DNA follows: TGTGCCAGCTCACCACGAGGACTAGCGGGCACAGATACGCAGTATTTT.

This clone was recorded once. This chain connects TRBV27 to TRBJ2-7; D might be TRBD1 (6 bases). Germline loops: CDR1 MNHEY, CDR2 SMNVEV (reference sequence). With 8 bases removed from V and 3 bases from J, the gap between germline ends came to 23 bases. This CDR3 contains 16 residues. This CDR3 is CASCPFASPGVYEQYF. The CDR3 nucleotides are TGTGCCAGCTGCCCCTTCGCCAGTCCAGGGGTCTACGAGCAGTACTTC.

The chain has TRBV5-1 and TRBJ2-7, with D possibly matching TRBD2 (5 bases). V lost 1 base, J lost 2 bases, and 16 bases lay in between. CDR1 is SGHRS, CDR2 YFSETQ, per germline. The CDR3 has 16 amino acids. The CDR3 coding sequence is TGCGCCAGCAGCTTGCCCCTCGAGGGAGTAACCTACGAGCAGTACTTC. Encoded protein: CASSLPLEGVTYEQYF.

The chain combines TRBV7-9 with TRBJ2-7; 11 bases agree with TRBD1. CDR3 length: 15 residues. Germline V gene lookup returns CDR1 SEHNR and CDR2 FQNEAQ (reference sequence). Losses at the gene ends were 5 bases for V and 0 bases for J; bases not matched to a gene: 3. CDR3 region: CASSKGQGVSYEQYF. In DNA form, the CDR3 reads TGTGCCAGCAGCAAGGGACAGGGGGTCTCCTACGAGCAGTACTTC.

The rearrangement links TRBV4-3 to TRBJ1-2, with a possible D match to TRBD1 (5 bases). The germline gives CDR1 LGHNA, CDR2 YSLEER. The V gene lost 1 base and the J gene lost 1 base, with 13 bases spanning the gap. The length of the CDR3 is 16 residues. The CDR3 DNA follows: TGCGCCAGCAGCCAAGTGTTACAGGCAAATAACTATGGCTACACCTTC. Residues: CASSQVLQANNYGYTF.

This chain links TRBV6-6 with TRBJ2-3, with D perhaps matching TRBD1 (6 bases). This CDR3 is 16 amino acids long. The germline CDR1 and CDR2 sequences are MNHNY and SVGAGI (reference sequence). V was pared by 7 bases and J by 1 base, with 18 bases between. In nucleotides, the CDR3 is TGTGCCAGCATTGACTCGGACAGAAGCGGCACAGATACGCAGTATTTT. Translating it yields CASIDSDRSGTDTQYF.

V gene TRBV10-2 combines with J gene TRBJ2-5; D is unclear. There are 13 residues in the CDR3. Germline loops: CDR1 WSHSY, CDR2 SAAADI. Trimming removed 4 bases at V and 5 bases at J, with 11 bases between. CDR3 bases: TGCGCCAGCAGTGTTCTCCGTATCGAGACCCAGTACTTC. Its protein is CASSVLRIETQYF.

V and J are TRBV5-6 and TRBJ2-3; 12 bases align to TRBD2. The CDR3 loop spans 15 amino acids. Losses at the gene ends were 4 bases for V and 3 bases for J; bases not matched to a gene: 3. Germline V gene lookup returns CDR1 SGHDT and CDR2 YYEEEE. The CDR3 DNA follows: TGTGCCAGCAGCCAAACTAGCGGGAGGACAGATACGCAGTATTTT. Its translation: CASSQTSGRTDTQYF.

The chain has TRBV19 and TRBJ1-2; D remains unclear. Per germline, CDR1 LNHDA and CDR2 SQIVND (reference sequence). The V end was cut by 3 bases, the J end by 0 bases, with 11 bases between. The CDR3 sequence is 15 residues long. The CDR3 spells CASSIAPNSNYGYTF. CDR3 nucleotide sequence: TGTGCCAGTAGTATCGCCCCGAACTCTAACTATGGCTACACCTTC.